This record looks at one T cell receptor (beta chain) sequence and its context. In its sample, this clonotype was seen a few times. Its antigen target is currently unknown. Per-nucleotide qualities are absent, and no much larger clonotype sits a single base away. Ficoll-Paque density gradient centrifugation was used to isolate PBMCs. As encoded in the germline V gene (reference sequence), CDR1 is SEHNR while CDR2 is FQNEAQ. The CDR3 starts with the cysteine, ends with the phenylalanine, and has 16 residues. Only the CDR3 DNA stays, 48 bases, in frame from base 1. Germline trimming: 5 bases from V, 4 bases from J; junction bases outside gene matches: 10. Instrument on record: Illumina NovaSeq 6000. TCRalpha and TCRbeta cDNA libraries were built by 5'RACE with constant-segment primers, adding sample barcodes and unique molecular identifiers. Trizol reagent was used to extract RNA from every sample. Library amplification was performed in two PCR steps, and a second sample barcode and Illumina TruSeq adapters were introduced in the second step. Libraries were sequenced on an Illumina NovaSeq with 2 x 150 bp paired-end reads. In the authors' own workflow: The reads were demultiplexed and collapsed into UMI-guided consensus sequences using migec v1.2.7. Using mixcr v2.1.11, UMI consensuses were aligned to TRA and TRB V and J templates and then assembled into clonotypes. A clonotype was counted as expanded or contracted only if both edgeR and NoisET called the change significant, with noise models trained on biological replicates. For edgeR calls, the cutoffs were a false discovery rate-adjusted p below 0.01 and a log2 fold-change threshold of 1. As an exploratory analysis of dynamics, PCA with hierarchical clustering was applied to max-normalized trajectories of the 1000 most abundant clonotypes. Separately sequenced CD4+ and CD8+ repertoires were used to assign a CD4 or CD8 phenotype to each responding clone. Using fastp at Q25 and MiXCR, TCRdb reprocessed the public reads and kept productive beta chains. Rows with one shared CDR3 protein collapse into an entry with the most common genes and DNA. TCRdb, not the original authors, processed these V and J calls. For this sample the table gives 68,000 or so distinct CDR3 sequences, of which roughly 17% were detected only once. 30% to 35% of the sample rests with the top ten.

The data originate from a study of T-cell memory formation after mild COVID-19 (dated by TCRdb to the early 2020s). Regarding the complete study: TCR sequence clusters from the two donors were largely donor specific. Two young, previously healthy adult volunteers, one female and one male, were included in the cohort. In a couple of donors, T-cell clones that expanded and contracted after mild COVID-19 were tracked by sequencing TCRalpha and TCRbeta repertoires over time. Study-level results and caveats: Contracting CD4+ clones were found mainly in CM and EM memory subsets, while CD8+ clones were enriched in EMRA. Balanced CD4/CD8 phenotypes were observed for clones contracting from day 15 to 85, whereas a bias towards CD4+ was observed for a second wave of clones expanding from day 15 to 37. Only a couple of mild cases were covered by the study, and larger cohorts that include severe cases with pre-infection samples were considered necessary. The second-wave clones that peaked on day 37 were not confirmed to be SARS-CoV-2 specific. The detection of some responding clones in pre-infection memory suggests that pre-existing cross-reactive memory T cells joined the SARS-CoV-2 response.

The TCR sequence derives from an adult woman who had mild COVID-19 (a few samples of this study predate the infection). The sample titles of this study are shuffled in the database, so cell type and time point are left out; the donor was told from shared clones. The chain uses TRBV7-9 and TRBJ2-7; 11 nucleotides in the junction match TRBD2. The sequenced material came from PBMCs or a T cell subset sorted from them (not recorded which). The CDR3 protein sequence reads: CASSPISGRAVYEQYF. The bases read TGTGCCAGCAGCCCTATTAGCGGGAGGGCCGTATACGAGCAGTACTTC.